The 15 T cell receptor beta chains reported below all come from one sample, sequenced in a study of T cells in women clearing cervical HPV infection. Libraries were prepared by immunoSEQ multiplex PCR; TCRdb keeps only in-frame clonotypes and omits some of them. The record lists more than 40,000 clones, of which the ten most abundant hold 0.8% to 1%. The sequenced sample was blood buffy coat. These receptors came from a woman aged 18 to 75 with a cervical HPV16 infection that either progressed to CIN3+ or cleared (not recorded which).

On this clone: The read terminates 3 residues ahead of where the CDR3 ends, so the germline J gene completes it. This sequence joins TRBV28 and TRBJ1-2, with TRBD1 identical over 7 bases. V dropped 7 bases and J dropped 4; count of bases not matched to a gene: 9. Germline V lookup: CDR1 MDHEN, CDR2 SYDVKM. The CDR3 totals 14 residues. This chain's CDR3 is CASTMDRSTYGYTF. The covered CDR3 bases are TGTGCCAGCACCATGGACAGGAGTACCTATGGC.

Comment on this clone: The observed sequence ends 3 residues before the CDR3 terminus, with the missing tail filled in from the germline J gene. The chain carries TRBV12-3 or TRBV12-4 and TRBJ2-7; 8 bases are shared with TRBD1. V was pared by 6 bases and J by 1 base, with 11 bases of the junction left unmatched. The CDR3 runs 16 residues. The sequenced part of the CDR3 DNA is TGTGCCAGCAGGAACTCAAGACAGGGGCATTCCTACGAG. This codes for CASRNSRQGHSYE. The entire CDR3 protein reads CASRNSRQGHSYEQYF.

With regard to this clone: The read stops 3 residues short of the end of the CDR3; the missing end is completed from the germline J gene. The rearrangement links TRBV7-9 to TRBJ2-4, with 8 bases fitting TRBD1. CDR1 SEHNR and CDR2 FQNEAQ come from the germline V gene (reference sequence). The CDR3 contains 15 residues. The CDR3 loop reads CASSNRGTANYGQYF. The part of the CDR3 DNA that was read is TGTGCCAGCAGCAACAGGGGGACGGCTAACTATGGT.

CDR3 DNA, as far as it was read: TGTGCCAGCAGCCTGGGGGCTTCCTACGAG. Its translation is CASSLGASYE. The entire CDR3 sequence reads CASSLGASYEQYF. The chain carries TRBV5-5 and TRBJ2-7, with a weak D call TRBD1 (6 bases). The DNA ends 3 residues before the CDR3 does, and the rest of the CDR3 is filled in from the germline J gene. Trimming cost V 4 bases and J 1 base, with 9 bases left between them. From germline, CDR1 is SGHKS and CDR2 YYEKEE (reference sequence). This CDR3 is 13 amino acids long.

The CDR3 bases that were read are TGTGCCAGCAGTTTAATTAGCTACGAG. Protein product: CASSLISYE. The whole CDR3 protein reads CASSLISYEQYF. The chain couples TRBV12-3 or TRBV12-4 to TRBJ2-7; D remains ambiguous. The read halts 3 residues ahead of the CDR3 end, with the missing end drawn from the germline J gene. Trimming cost V 2 bases and J 3 bases, with 5 bases left between them. This CDR3 contains 12 residues.

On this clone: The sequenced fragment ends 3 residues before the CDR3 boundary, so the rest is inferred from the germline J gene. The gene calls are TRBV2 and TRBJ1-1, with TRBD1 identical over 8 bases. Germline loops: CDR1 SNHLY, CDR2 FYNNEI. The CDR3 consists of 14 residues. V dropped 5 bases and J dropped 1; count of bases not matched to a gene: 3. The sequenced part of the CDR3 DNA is TGTGCCAGCAGTCCGACAGGGGCGAACACTGAA. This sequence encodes CASSPTGANTE. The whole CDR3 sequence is CASSPTGANTEAFF. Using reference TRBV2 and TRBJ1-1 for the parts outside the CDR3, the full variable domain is EPEVTQTPSHQVTQMGQEVILRCVPISNHLYFYWYRQILGQKVEFLVSFYNNEISEKSEIFDDQFSVERPDGSNFTLKIRSTKLEDSAMYFCASSPTGANTEAFFGQGTRLTVV.

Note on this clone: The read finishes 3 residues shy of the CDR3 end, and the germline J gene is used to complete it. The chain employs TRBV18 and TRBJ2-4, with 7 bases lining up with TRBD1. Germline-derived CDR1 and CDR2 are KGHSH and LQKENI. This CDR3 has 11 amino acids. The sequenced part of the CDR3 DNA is TGTGCCAGCTCACGACAGGGTGAT. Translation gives CASSRQGD. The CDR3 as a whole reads CASSRQGDQYF.

CDR3 sequence: CASSLVPGGGNEQFF. CDR3 DNA, as far as it was read: TGTGCCAGCAGCTTGGTTCCGGGGGGGGGCAATGAG. The gene calls are TRBV7-3 and TRBJ2-1, with 8 bases fitting TRBD2. The read comes to an end 3 residues before the CDR3 does, leaving the germline J gene to fill in the end. The ends lost 3 bases at V and 6 bases at J; junction bases unmatched: 7. The CDR3 length is 15 residues. In germline, CDR1 is SGHTA, CDR2 FQGTGA. The whole variable domain, remainder taken from reference TRBV7-3 and TRBJ2-1, is GAGVSQTPSNKVTEKGKYVELRCDPISGHTALYWYRQSLGQGPEFLIYFQGTGAADDSGLPNDRFFAVRPEGSVSTLKIQRTERGDSAVYLCASSLVPGGGNEQFFGPGTRLTVL.

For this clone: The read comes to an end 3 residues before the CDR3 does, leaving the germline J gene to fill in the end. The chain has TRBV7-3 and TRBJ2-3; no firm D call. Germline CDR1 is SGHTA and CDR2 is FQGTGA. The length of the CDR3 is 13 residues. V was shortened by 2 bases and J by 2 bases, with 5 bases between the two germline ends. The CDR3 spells CASSLQATDTQYF. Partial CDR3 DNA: TGTGCCAGCAGCTTACAGGCCACAGATACG.

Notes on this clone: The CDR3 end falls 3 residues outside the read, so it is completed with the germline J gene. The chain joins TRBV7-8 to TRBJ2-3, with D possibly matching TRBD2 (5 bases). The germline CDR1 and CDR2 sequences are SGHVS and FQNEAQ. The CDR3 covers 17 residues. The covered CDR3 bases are TGTGCCAGCAGCTTACCCCTCCGAGAAGCGGATCAAGAGACG. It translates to CASSLPLREADQET. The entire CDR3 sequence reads CASSLPLREADQETQYF.

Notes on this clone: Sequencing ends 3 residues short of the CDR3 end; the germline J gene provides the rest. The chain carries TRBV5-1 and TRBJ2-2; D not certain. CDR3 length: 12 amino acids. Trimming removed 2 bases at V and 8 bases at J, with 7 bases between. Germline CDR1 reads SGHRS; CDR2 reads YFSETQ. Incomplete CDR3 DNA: TGCGCCAGCAGCTTCTTAGGGGGGGAG. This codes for CASSFLGGE. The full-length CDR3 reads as CASSFLGGELFF.

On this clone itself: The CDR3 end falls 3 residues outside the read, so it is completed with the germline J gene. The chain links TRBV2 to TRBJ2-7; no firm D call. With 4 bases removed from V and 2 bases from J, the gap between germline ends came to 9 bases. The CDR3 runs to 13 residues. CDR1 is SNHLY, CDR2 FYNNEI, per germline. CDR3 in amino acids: CASSARYTYEQYF. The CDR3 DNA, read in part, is TGTGCCAGCAGTGCCAGGTATACCTACGAG.

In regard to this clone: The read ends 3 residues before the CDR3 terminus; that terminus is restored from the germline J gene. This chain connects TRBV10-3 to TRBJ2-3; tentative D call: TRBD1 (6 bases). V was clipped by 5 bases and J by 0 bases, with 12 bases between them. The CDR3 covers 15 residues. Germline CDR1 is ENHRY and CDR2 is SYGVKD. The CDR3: CAISSGTSSTDTQYF. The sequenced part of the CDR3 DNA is TGTGCCATCAGTTCGGGGACATCTAGCACAGATACG.

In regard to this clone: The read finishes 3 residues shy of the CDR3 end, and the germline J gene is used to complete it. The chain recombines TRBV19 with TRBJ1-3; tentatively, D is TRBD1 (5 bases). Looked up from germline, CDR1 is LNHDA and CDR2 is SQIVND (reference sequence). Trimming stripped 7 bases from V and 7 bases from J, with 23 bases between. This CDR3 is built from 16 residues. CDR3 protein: CASNPERGGSPNTIYF. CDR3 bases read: TGTGCCAGTAATCCCGAGAGGGGAGGGAGCCCGAACACC.

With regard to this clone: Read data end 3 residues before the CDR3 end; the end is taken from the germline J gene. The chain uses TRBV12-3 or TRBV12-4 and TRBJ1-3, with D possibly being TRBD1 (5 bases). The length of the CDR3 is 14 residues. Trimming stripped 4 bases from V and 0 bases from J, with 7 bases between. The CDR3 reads CASSWGGSGNTIYF. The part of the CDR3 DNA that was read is TGTGCCAGCAGTTGGGGGGGCTCTGGAAACACC.